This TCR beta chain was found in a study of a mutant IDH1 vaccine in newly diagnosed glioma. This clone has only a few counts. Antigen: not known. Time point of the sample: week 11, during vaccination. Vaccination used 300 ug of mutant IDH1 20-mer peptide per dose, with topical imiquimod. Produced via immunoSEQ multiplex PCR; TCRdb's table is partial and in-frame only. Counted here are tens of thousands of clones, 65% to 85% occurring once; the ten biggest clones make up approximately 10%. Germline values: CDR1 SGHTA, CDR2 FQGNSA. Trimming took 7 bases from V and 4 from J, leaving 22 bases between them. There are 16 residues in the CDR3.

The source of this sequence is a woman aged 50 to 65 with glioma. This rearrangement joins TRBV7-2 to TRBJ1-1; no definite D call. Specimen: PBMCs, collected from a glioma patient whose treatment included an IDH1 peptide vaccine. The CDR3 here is CASTLTAGGMITEAFF. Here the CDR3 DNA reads TGTGCCAGCACCCTTACTGCAGGAGGGATGATCACTGAAGCTTTCTTT.